Each of the 27 T cell receptor beta chains below was sequenced from the same sample in a study of CD4 and CD8 cells across lung adenocarcinoma regions. Each CDR3 protein is one row after TCRdb ran MiXCR on the PCR reads. The repertoire holds around 20,000 distinct CDR3 sequences, with around 59% as singletons. Material: CD8+ T cells from the center of a lung tumor. The receptors come from a female donor with lung adenocarcinoma. The CD4 and CD8 labels of this study may be unreliable.

The V call is TRBV6-1, the J call TRBJ2-5, with 7 nucleotides matching TRBD2. The CDR3 runs to 18 residues. Per germline, CDR1 MNHNS and CDR2 SASEGT. J lost 4 bases, V lost 4 bases, and 18 bases had no gene match. The CDR3: CASSGAGWGGRDPETQYF. CDR3 nucleotides: TGTGCCAGCAGTGGAGCGGGCTGGGGGGGGAGGGACCCAGAGACCCAGTACTTC.

The table lists this clonotype with a few counts. The chain has TRBV6-5 and TRBJ1-1; a weak D match, TRBD1 (6 bases). CDR3 length equals 14 residues. Trimming stripped 3 bases from V and 6 bases from J, with 14 bases between. Germline V CDR1 and CDR2: MNHEY, SVGAGI. The chain's CDR3 is CASSYQGNDAEAFF. The CDR3 region has the DNA TGTGCCAGCAGTTATCAGGGGAACGATGCTGAAGCTTTCTTT.

V usage is TRBV4-1 and J usage is TRBJ1-3, with 8 nucleotides matching TRBD1. Germline lookup yields CDR1 MGHRA and CDR2 YSYEKL. This CDR3 has 13 residues. The trim removed 8 bases at V and 2 bases at J, leaving 2 bases unmatched. DNA of the CDR3: TGCGCCAGCGGGACAGGCCCTGGAAACACCATATATTTT. This gives the protein CASGTGPGNTIYF.

Judged by abundance, this clonotype is medium-sized. This sequence joins TRBV6-5 and TRBJ2-3, with D hard to call. The V gene lost 11 bases and the J gene lost 1 base, with 13 bases spanning the gap. The CDR3 consists of 13 residues. Per the germline V gene, CDR1 is MNHEY and CDR2 is SVGAGI. CDR3 sequence: CASGRPGTDTQYF. The CDR3 coding sequence is TGTGCCTCCGGACGGCCGGGCACAGATACGCAGTATTTT.

Details on this clonotype: One end of the junction varies from germline; a read error may be responsible. The rearrangement joins TRBV10-1 to TRBJ2-4; TRBD2 might be the D (5 bases). Germline lookup yields CDR1 WNHNN and CDR2 SYGVQD (reference sequence). The CDR3 is made up of 16 amino acids. The CDR3 coding sequence is TGCGCCAGCAGTGACTCGCAGCTGGGAGCCAAAGACACGCAGTACTTT. It is translated as CASSDSQLGAKDTQYF.

Comment on this clonotype: Being one base from a much bigger clone, this may be a read error. The CDR3 ends on some other residue instead of the conserved phenylalanine or tryptophan, so this is likely a read error. The gene calls are TRBV30 and TRBJ2-5; 9 bases agree with TRBD1. This CDR3 is 16 amino acids long. Germline values: CDR1 GTSNPN, CDR2 SVGIG (reference sequence). The V segment lost 0 bases and the J segment 3 bases; nucleotides outside the gene matches: 8. The CDR3 is CAWSVPRDRVKETQYS. The CDR3 nucleotides read TGTGCCTGGAGTGTACCCCGGGACAGGGTTAAAGAGACCCAGTACTCC.

The chain carries TRBV25-1 and TRBJ2-2; maybe TRBD1 (5 bases). V shed 6 bases and J shed 6 bases, with 8 bases lying between them. Germline V gives CDR1 MGHDK, CDR2 SYGVNS. The CDR3 totals 12 residues. The CDR3 coding sequence is TGTGCCAGCAGGGGGCCCTCCGGGGAGCTGTTTTTT. As protein: CASRGPSGELFF.

V gene TRBV6-1 combines with J gene TRBJ2-5; possible D gene TRBD1, 5 bases. Trimming shortened V by 6 bases and J by 2 bases, and 10 bases separated the two germline ends. The CDR3 totals 13 residues. Germline CDR1 is MNHNS and CDR2 is SASEGT. CDR3 in DNA: TGTGCCAGCAGCCTCAGACAGCAAGAGACCCAGTACTTC. The encoded protein is CASSLRQQETQYF.

In its sample, this clonotype ranks as medium-sized. The chain combines TRBV6-1 with TRBJ2-3; 10 nucleotides match TRBD1. CDR1 is MNHNS and CDR2 is SASEGT in the germline V gene. This CDR3 has 16 amino acids. The ends lost 0 bases at V and 6 bases at J; junction bases unmatched: 6. CDR3 in DNA: TGTGCCAGCAGTGAAGCCGGGACAGGGGTTGGGGATACGCAGTATTTT. Translation: CASSEAGTGVGDTQYF.

This clonotype was seen at least ten times. The chain's CDR3 is CASSLVSATNIQYF. The CDR3 nucleotides are TGTGCCAGCAGCTTAGTTTCTGCTACAAACATTCAGTACTTC. The rearrangement links TRBV7-2 to TRBJ2-4; D is unclear. The V end was cut by 1 base, the J end by 6 bases, with 10 bases between. Germline V CDR1 and CDR2: SGHTA, FQGNSA. The CDR3 covers 14 residues. The variable domain in full, with the rest retrieved from reference TRBV7-2 and TRBJ2-4, is GAGVSQSPSNKVTEKGKDVELRCDPISGHTALYWYRQSLGQGLEFLIYFQGNSAPDKSGLPSDRFSAERTGGSVSTLTIQRTQQEDSAVYLCASSLVSATNIQYFGAGTRLSVL.

This clonotype is medium-sized in the sample. The gene calls are TRBV10-1 and TRBJ2-5; D tentatively fits TRBD1 or TRBD2 (7 bases each). V lost 0 bases and J 11 bases, leaving 16 bases between the germline ends. The CDR3 covers 14 residues. CDR1 WNHNN and CDR2 SYGVQD come from the germline V gene (reference sequence). This CDR3 is CASSESGQAGEQYF. For the CDR3, the DNA is TGCGCCAGCAGTGAGTCAGGACAGGCGGGAGAGCAGTACTTC.

This chain joins TRBV12-3 or TRBV12-4 and TRBJ2-1; 7 bases match TRBD1. With 4 bases clipped from V and 6 bases from J, the junction kept 12 bases outside the gene matches. The CDR3 runs to 16 residues. The CDR3 sequence is CASSSRGPYGINEQFF. The CDR3 DNA reads TGTGCCAGCAGTTCAAGGGGGCCCTATGGGATCAATGAGCAGTTCTTC.

J is TRBJ2-1 and V is TRBV27; either TRBD1 or TRBD2 may fit D (5 bases each). The CDR3 sequence is 17 residues long. The V end was cut by 0 bases, the J end by 1 base, with 13 bases between. Germline V gene sequence: CDR1 MNHEY, CDR2 SMNVEV (reference sequence). The CDR3 region is CASSLSARGVSYNEQFF. CDR3 sequence (DNA): TGTGCCAGCAGTTTATCGGCAAGGGGAGTGTCCTACAATGAGCAGTTCTTC.

This clonotype was counted between two and nine times. The rearrangement uses TRBV15 and TRBJ2-5; 13 nucleotides agree with TRBD2. The CDR3 runs to 19 residues. Germline CDR1 reads LNHNV; CDR2 reads YYDKDF (reference sequence). The V segment lost 6 bases and the J segment 2 bases; nucleotides outside the gene matches: 15. This chain's CDR3 is CATRKELGLAGDKQETQYF. The CDR3 DNA sequence: TGTGCCACCAGGAAAGAGCTTGGACTAGCGGGAGACAAACAAGAGACCCAGTACTTC.

The genes are TRBV15 and TRBJ2-1; D assignment may be TRBD1 or TRBD2 (5 bases each). The J call may be incorrect, as the DNA end agrees better with TRBJ2-5. Germline assignment: CDR1 LNHNV and CDR2 YYDKDF (reference sequence). The CDR3 has 14 amino acids. The CDR3 DNA follows: TGTGCCACCAGCAGACAGGGACGCTTAGAGACCCAGTACTTC. Translation gives CATSRQGRLETQYF.

Concerning this clonotype itself: Its ends do not fully match the called genes, so a read error is possible. The chain carries TRBV6-8 and TRBJ2-5; possible D gene TRBD2, 5 bases. Germline V gene sequence: CDR1 MNHGY, CDR2 SAAAGT. CDR3 length: 16 residues. DNA of the CDR3: TGTGCCAGCAGGGGCCATGGCGGGCGTCACCAAGTGACCCAGTATTTC. It yields the protein CASRGHGGRHQVTQYF.

Remarks on this clonotype: The junction does not match germline at one end; this may be a read error. The chain has TRBV27 and TRBJ2-3; D assignment may be TRBD1 or TRBD2 (6 bases each). Gene TRBJ2-7 matches the end of the DNA better, so the J call may be wrong. Per the germline V gene, CDR1 is MNHEY and CDR2 is SMNVEV (reference sequence). This CDR3 is built from 15 residues. In DNA, the CDR3 is TGTGGCAGCGGTACCGGGGGCCGCGGCACAGAGACGCAGTACTTC. Its translation: CGSGTGGRGTETQYF.

The chain employs TRBV9 and TRBJ2-3, with a weak D call TRBD2 (6 bases). Germline V gene data show CDR1 as SGDLS and CDR2 as YYNGEE. The CDR3 totals 15 residues. With 4 bases removed from V and 2 bases from J, the gap between germline ends came to 14 bases. This chain's CDR3 is CASSLRDFPTDTQYF. CDR3 in DNA: TGTGCCAGCAGCCTCCGGGACTTCCCCACAGATACGCAGTATTTT.

Worth noting for this clonotype: The DNA is omitted, as the CDR3 cannot be located on it reliably, and the CDR3 follows TCRdb's listing. The chain couples TRBV6-5 to TRBJ2-3; TRBD1 is the table's D call, not checked against the DNA. CDR1 is MNHEY, CDR2 SVGAGI, per germline. Termini included, the CDR3 measures 18 amino acids. CDR3 protein: CASSYLKRGGVGTGALYF.

This clonotype was observed many times. The CDR3 loop is CATSRASTDTQYF. In DNA form, the CDR3 reads TGTGCCACCAGCAGAGCTAGCACAGATACGCAGTATTTT. The chain links TRBV15 to TRBJ2-3; D is unclear. V lost 1 base and J 0 bases, leaving 2 bases between the germline ends. The CDR3 has 13 amino acids. Germline-derived CDR1 and CDR2 are LNHNV and YYDKDF (reference sequence).

The chain joins TRBV12-3 or TRBV12-4 to TRBJ2-6; no firm D call. CDR3 size: 11 residues. The V end was cut by 3 bases, the J end by 6 bases, with 0 bases between. CDR3 DNA sequence: TGTGCCAGCAGTTTGGCCAACGTCCTGACTTTC. Its translation: CASSLANVLTF.

The chain couples TRBV27 to TRBJ2-4, with D maybe TRBD1 (5 bases). The germline V and J ends were trimmed by 9 bases and 6 bases, with 15 bases remaining between them. CDR3 length equals 13 residues. Germline lookup yields CDR1 MNHEY and CDR2 SMNVEV (reference sequence). Here the CDR3 DNA reads TGTGCCAGGGGGCTGCGACCCACAAACATTCAGTACTTC. Translating it yields CARGLRPTNIQYF.

This clonotype is deemed medium-sized. V usage is TRBV27 and J usage is TRBJ1-1; D gene unclear. Trimming pared 8 bases from V and 1 base from J, leaving 11 bases between. Germline loops: CDR1 MNHEY, CDR2 SMNVEV (reference sequence). The CDR3 loop spans 13 amino acids. CDR3 coding DNA: TGTGCCAGCCATAAACTAGAGAACACTGAAGCTTTCTTT. Its translation is CASHKLENTEAFF.

V usage is TRBV6-1 and J usage is TRBJ2-4; TRBD1 aligns across 9 bases. The J call may be incorrect, as the DNA end agrees better with TRBJ2-5. CDR1 and CDR2 (germline): MNHNS, SASEGT. The CDR3 runs 16 residues. CDR3 bases: TGTGCCAGCGGGGGGCTCGGGGACAGGGACAAAGAGACCCAGTACTTC. Its translation is CASGGLGDRDKETQYF.

V usage is TRBV10-1 and J usage is TRBJ2-4; 8 bases fit TRBD2. The V and J ends lost 5 bases and 8 bases, in that order; junction bases with no gene match: 14. CDR1 and CDR2 from the germline V gene are WNHNN and SYGVQD (reference sequence). The CDR3 is 16 amino acids. CDR3 in amino acids: CASSPGTGGDQDIQYF. For the CDR3, the DNA is TGCGCCAGCAGTCCCGGGACGGGGGGGGACCAAGACATTCAGTACTTC.

The chain recombines TRBV27 with TRBJ2-5; 12 nucleotides agree with TRBD1. Near its end, the DNA agrees better with TRBJ2-7, so the J call may be wrong. This CDR3 has 14 residues. Germline CDR1 is MNHEY and CDR2 is SMNVEV (reference sequence). The CDR3 sequence: CASSSSGQGAEQYF. Here the CDR3 DNA reads TGTGCCAGCAGTTCCTCGGGACAGGGGGCCGAGCAGTACTTC.

J is TRBJ1-3 and V is TRBV4-1; no firm D call. CDR1 and CDR2 (germline): MGHRA, YSYEKL. The CDR3 length is 15 residues. With 3 bases removed from V and 4 bases from J, the gap between germline ends came to 13 bases. The CDR3 DNA sequence: TGCGCCAGCAGCCAGTGGGGAGTTGCGGGAAACACCATATATTTT. Translating it yields CASSQWGVAGNTIYF.